Reported below is one TCR beta chain. Germline assignment: CDR1 MNHEY and CDR2 SMNVEV (reference sequence). This CDR3 contains 15 residues. The junction had 8 bases not matched to a gene; V was cut back by 4 bases and J by 5 bases. As processed by the authors: Quantification of nucleated cells was approximated via reference gene primer amplification. The table came from immunoSEQ multiplex PCR; TCRdb's copy has only in-frame clones and leaves some out. V and J calls and clone size are given by that table; D and trimming were obtained from the DNA. Of a few hundred thousand clones listed, around 85% are singletons. The data belong to a study of blood T cell repertoires in COVID-19. Overall study context: The samples span acute and convalescent COVID-19 from the United States, Italy and Spain. T cells, B-cell-depleted T cells, or PBMCs provided the cDNA or gDNA that served as material.

The sequence was collected from a man in his fifties or sixties with acute or convalescent COVID-19. The genes are TRBV27 and TRBJ1-2, with 9 bases fitting TRBD1. The specimen was peripheral blood. This chain's CDR3 is CASSSGQGRGYGYTF. Written as DNA, the CDR3 is TGTGCCAGCAGTTCGGGACAGGGACGAGGGTATGGCTACACCTTC.